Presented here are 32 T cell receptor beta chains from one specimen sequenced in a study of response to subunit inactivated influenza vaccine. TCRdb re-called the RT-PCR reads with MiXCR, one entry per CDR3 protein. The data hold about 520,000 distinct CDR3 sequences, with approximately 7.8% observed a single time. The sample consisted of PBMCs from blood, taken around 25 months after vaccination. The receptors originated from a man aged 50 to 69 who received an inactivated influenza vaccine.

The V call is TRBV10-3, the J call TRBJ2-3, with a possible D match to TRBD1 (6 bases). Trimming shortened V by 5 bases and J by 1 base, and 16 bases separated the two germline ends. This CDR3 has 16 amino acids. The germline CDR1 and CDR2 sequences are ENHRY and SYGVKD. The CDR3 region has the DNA TGTGCCATCAGTAATCTGGGGGCCCCCGGCACAGATACGCAGTATTTT. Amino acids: CAISNLGAPGTDTQYF.

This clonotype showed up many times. DNA for the CDR3: TGTGCCAGCAGTTACACTTCGGCAACCCACGAGCAGTACTTC. The encoded protein is CASSYTSATHEQYF. The chain links TRBV6-5 to TRBJ2-7; the D is unclear. V shed 2 bases and J shed 5 bases, with 13 bases lying between them. The CDR3 runs 14 residues. Germline CDR1 reads MNHEY; CDR2 reads SVGAGI.

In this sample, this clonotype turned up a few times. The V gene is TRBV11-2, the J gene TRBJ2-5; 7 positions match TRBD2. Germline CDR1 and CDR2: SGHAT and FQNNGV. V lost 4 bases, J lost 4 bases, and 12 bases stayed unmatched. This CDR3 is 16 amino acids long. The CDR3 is CASSSRAGVGGETQYF. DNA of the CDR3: TGTGCCAGCAGCTCACGGGCGGGAGTGGGGGGAGAGACCCAGTACTTC.

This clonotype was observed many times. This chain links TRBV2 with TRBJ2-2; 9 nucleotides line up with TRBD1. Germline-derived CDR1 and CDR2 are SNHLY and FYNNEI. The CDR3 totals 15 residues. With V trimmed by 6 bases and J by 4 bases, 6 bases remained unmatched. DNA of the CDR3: TGTGCCAGCAGCTCGGACAGGGGTAGCACCGGGGAGCTGTTTTTT. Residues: CASSSDRGSTGELFF.

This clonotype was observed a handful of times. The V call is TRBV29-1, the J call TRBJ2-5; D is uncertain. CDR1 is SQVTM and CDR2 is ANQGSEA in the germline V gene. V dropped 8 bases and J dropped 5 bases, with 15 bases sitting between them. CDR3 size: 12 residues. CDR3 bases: TGCAGCTCCACAGTGTTGGGGGAGACCCAGTACTTC. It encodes CSSTVLGETQYF.

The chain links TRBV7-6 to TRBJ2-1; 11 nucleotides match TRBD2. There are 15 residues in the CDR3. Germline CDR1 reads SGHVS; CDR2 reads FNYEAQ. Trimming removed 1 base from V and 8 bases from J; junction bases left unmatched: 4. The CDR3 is CASSLVSGGGDEQFF. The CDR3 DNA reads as TGTGCCAGCAGCTTAGTTAGCGGGGGGGGCGATGAGCAGTTCTTC.

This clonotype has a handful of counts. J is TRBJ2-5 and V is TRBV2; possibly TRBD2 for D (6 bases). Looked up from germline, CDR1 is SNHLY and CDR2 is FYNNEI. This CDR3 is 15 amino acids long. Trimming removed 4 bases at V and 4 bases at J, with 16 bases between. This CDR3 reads CASSVEAGGRETQYF. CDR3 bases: TGTGCCAGCAGTGTTGAAGCGGGCGGGCGAGAGACCCAGTACTTC.

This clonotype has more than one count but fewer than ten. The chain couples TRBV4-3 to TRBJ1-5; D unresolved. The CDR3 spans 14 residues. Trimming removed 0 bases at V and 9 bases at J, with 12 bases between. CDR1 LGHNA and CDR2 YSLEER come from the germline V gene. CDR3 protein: CASSQDHRPGPQHF. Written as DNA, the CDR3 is TGCGCCAGCAGCCAAGACCACCGGCCGGGGCCCCAGCATTTT.

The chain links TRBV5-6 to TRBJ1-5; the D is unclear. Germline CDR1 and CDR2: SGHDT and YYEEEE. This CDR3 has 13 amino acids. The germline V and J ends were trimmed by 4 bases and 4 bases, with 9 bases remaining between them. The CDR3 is CASSVGWNQPQHF. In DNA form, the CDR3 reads TGTGCCAGCAGCGTAGGGTGGAATCAGCCCCAGCATTTT.

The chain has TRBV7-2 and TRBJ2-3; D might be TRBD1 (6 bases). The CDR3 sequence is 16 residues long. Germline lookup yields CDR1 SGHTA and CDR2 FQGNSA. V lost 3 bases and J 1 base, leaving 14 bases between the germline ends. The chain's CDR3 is CASSFGGTPGTDTQYF. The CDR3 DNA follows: TGTGCCAGCAGCTTCGGTGGGACACCCGGCACAGATACGCAGTATTTT. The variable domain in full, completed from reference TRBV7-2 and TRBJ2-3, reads GAGVSQSPSNKVTEKGKDVELRCDPISGHTALYWYRQSLGQGLEFLIYFQGNSAPDKSGLPSDRFSAERTGGSVSTLTIQRTQQEDSAVYLCASSFGGTPGTDTQYFGPGTRLTVL.

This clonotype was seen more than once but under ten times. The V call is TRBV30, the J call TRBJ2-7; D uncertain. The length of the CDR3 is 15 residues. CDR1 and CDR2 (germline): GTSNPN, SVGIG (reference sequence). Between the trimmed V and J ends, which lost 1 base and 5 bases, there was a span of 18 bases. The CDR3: CAWSGRVPVLDEQYF. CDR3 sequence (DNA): TGTGCCTGGAGTGGCAGAGTCCCCGTTTTAGACGAGCAGTACTTC.

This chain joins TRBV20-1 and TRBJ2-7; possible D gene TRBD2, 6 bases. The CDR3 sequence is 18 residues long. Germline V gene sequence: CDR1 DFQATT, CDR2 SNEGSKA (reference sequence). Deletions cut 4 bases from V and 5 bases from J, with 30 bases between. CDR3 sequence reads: CSAITGGTYVPSLDEQYF. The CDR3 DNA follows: TGCAGTGCTATAACTGGCGGGACTTATGTGCCGTCCCTAGACGAGCAGTACTTC.

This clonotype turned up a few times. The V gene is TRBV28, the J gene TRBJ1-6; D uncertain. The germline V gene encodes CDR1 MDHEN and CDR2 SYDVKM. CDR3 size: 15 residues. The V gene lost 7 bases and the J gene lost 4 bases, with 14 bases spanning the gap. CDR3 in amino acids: CASTPVTVYNSPLHF. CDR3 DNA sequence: TGTGCCAGCACCCCGGTCACGGTGTATAATTCACCCCTCCACTTT. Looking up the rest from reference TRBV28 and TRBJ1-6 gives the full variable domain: DVKVTQSSRYLVKRTGEKVFLECVQDMDHENMFWYRQDPGLGLRLIYFSYDVKMKEKGDIPEGYSVSREKKERFSLILESASTNQTSMYLCASTPVTVYNSPLHFGNGTRLTVT.

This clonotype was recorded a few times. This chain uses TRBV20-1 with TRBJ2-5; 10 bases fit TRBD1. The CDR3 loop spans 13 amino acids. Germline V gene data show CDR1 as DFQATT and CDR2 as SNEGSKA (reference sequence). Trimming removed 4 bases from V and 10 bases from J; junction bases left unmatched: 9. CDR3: CSATGQGGLGQYF. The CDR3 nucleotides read TGCAGTGCTACAGGACAGGGGGGTCTTGGCCAGTACTTC.

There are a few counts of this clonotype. CDR3: CATRTDGDTQYF. The CDR3 DNA reads TGTGCCACCAGGACCGACGGGGATACGCAGTATTTT. The rearrangement uses TRBV24-1 and TRBJ2-3; no firm D call. Germline V gene sequence: CDR1 KGHDR, CDR2 SFDVKD. Trimming cost V 7 bases and J 6 bases, with 10 bases left between them. CDR3 length equals 12 residues.

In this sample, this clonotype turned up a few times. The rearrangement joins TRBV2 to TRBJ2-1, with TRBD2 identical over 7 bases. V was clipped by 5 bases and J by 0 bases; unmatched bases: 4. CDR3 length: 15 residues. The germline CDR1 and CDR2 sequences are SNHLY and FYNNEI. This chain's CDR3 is CASSLLAVSYNEQFF. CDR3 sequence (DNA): TGTGCCAGCAGTCTCCTAGCGGTCTCCTACAATGAGCAGTTCTTC.

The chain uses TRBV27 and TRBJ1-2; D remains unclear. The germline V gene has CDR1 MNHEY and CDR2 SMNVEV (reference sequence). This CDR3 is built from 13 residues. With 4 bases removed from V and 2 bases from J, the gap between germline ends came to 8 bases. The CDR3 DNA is TGTGCCAGCAGTTATCAACCCAACTATGGCTACACCTTC. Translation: CASSYQPNYGYTF.

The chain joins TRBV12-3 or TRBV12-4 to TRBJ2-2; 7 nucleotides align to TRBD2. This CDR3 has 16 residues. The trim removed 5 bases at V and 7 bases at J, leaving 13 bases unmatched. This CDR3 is CASSPLRGSANGELFF. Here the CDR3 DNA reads TGTGCCAGCAGTCCCCTACGCGGGAGTGCGAACGGGGAGCTGTTTTTT.

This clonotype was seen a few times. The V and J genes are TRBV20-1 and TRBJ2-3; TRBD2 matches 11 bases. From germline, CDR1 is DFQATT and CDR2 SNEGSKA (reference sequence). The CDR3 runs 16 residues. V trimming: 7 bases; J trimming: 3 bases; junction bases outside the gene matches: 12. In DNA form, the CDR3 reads TGCAGTGTCCACACTCTAGCGGGAGGTGGTACAGATACGCAGTATTTT. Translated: CSVHTLAGGGTDTQYF.

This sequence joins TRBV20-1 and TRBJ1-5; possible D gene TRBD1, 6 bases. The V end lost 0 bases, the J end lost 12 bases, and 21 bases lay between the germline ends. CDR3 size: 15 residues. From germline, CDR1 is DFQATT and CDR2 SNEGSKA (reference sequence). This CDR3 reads CSAREGHSWVTGQHF. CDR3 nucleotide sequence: TGCAGTGCTAGAGAGGGTCACAGTTGGGTGACAGGCCAGCATTTT.

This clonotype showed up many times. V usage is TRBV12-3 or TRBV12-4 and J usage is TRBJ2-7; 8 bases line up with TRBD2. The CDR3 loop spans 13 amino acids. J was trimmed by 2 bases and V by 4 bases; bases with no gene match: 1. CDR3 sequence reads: CASSYGRAYEQYF. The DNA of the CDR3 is TGTGCCAGCAGTTACGGGAGGGCCTACGAGCAGTACTTC.

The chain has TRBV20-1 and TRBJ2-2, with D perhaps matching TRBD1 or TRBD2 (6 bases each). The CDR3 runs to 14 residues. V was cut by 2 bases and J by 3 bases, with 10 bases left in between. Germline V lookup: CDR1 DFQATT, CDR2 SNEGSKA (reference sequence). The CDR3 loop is CSARRGVDTGELFF. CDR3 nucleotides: TGCAGTGCTAGAAGGGGGGTGGACACCGGGGAGCTGTTTTTT.

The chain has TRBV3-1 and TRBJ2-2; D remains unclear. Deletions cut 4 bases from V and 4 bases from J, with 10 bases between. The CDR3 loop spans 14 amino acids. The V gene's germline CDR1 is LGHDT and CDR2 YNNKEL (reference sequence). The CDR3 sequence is CASSLYRSTGELFF. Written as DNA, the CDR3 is TGTGCCAGCAGCCTGTATCGGTCCACCGGGGAGCTGTTTTTT.

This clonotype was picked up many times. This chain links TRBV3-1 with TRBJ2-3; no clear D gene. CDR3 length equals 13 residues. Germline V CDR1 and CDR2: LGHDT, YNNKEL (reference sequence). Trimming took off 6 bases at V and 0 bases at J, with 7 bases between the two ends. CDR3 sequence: CASRGISTDTQYF. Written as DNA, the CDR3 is TGTGCCAGCAGGGGGATTAGCACAGATACGCAGTATTTT.

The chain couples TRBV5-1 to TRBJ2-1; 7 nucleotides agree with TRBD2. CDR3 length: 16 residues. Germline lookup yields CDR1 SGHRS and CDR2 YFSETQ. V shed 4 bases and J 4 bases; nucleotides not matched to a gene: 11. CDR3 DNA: TGCGCCAGCAGCCTCCTATCTAGCGGAACATACAATGAGCAGTTCTTC. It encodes CASSLLSSGTYNEQFF.

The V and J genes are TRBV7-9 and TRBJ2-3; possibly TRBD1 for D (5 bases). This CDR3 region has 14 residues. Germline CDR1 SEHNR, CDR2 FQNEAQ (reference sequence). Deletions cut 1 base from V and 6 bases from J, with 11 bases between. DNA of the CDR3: TGTGCCAGCAGCTTAGACCTGAACAGGGATACGCAGTATTTT. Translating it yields CASSLDLNRDTQYF.

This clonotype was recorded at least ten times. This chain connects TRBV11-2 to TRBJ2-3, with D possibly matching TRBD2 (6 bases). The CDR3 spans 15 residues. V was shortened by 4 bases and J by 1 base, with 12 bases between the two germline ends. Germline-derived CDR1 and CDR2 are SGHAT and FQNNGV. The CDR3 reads CASSYPGTGTDTQYF. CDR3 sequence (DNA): TGTGCCAGCAGCTACCCCGGGACTGGCACAGATACGCAGTATTTT.

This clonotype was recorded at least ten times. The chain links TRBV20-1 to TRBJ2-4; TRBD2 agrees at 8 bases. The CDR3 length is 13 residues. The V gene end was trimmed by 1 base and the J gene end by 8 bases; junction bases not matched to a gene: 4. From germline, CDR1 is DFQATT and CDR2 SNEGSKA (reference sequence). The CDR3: CSARGPGGDIQYF. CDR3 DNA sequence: TGCAGTGCTAGAGGGCCGGGGGGGGACATTCAGTACTTC.

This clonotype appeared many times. In DNA form, the CDR3 reads TGTGCCAGCAGCCCCTCCACAGGAACTGAAGCTTTCTTT. This gives the protein CASSPSTGTEAFF. V is TRBV27 and J is TRBJ1-1, with D possibly TRBD1 on 5 matching bases. The V gene's germline CDR1 is MNHEY and CDR2 SMNVEV (reference sequence). The CDR3 is 13 amino acids. Between the trimmed V and J ends, which lost 6 bases and 5 bases, there was a span of 13 bases.

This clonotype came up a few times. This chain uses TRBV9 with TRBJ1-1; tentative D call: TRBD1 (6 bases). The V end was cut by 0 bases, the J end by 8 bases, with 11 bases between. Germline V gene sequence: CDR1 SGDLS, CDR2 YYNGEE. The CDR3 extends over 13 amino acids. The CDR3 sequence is CASSVDPGAEAFF. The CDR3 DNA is TGTGCCAGCAGCGTAGATCCGGGGGCGGAAGCTTTCTTT.

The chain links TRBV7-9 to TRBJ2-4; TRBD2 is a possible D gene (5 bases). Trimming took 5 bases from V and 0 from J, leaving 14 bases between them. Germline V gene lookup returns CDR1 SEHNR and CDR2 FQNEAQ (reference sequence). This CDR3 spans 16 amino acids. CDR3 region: CASSPGGSEAKNIQYF. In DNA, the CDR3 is TGTGCCAGCAGCCCCGGCGGTAGCGAAGCCAAAAACATTCAGTACTTC. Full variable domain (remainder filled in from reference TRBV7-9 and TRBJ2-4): DTGVSQNPRHKITKRGQNVTFRCDPISEHNRLYWYRQTLGQGPEFLTYFQNEAQLEKSRLLSDRFSAERPKGSFSTLEIQRTEQGDSAMYLCASSPGGSEAKNIQYFGAGTRLSVL.

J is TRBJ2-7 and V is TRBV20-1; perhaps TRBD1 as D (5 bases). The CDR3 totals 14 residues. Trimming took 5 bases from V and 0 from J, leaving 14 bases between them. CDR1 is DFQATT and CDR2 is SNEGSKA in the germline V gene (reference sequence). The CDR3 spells CSAEWGPSSYEQYF. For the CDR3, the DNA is TGCAGTGCTGAGTGGGGCCCCAGCTCCTACGAGCAGTACTTC.